Below are 27 T cell receptor beta chains sequenced from a single sample in a study of T cell responses to AZD1222 COVID-19 vaccine. Using immunoSEQ multiplex PCR, the repertoire was profiled, and TCRdb retains in-frame clones only, with some absent. This sample carries 90,000 to 120,000 clones, about 90% of them seen once, and the ten largest clones take approximately 22%. The sequences come from peripheral blood, collected on day 0 of AZD1222 vaccination. The receptor source for this set is an adult in good health.

The chain is built from TRBV7-8 and TRBJ1-5; D unresolved. Germline assignment: CDR1 SGHVS and CDR2 FQNEAQ. The ends were cut back, 2 bases at V and 3 bases at J, with 14 bases in the middle. This CDR3 comprises 16 residues. The CDR3 sequence: CASSLSENQANQPQHF. The CDR3 nucleotides read TGTGCCAGCAGCTTATCGGAAAACCAAGCCAATCAGCCCCAGCATTTT.

This sequence joins TRBV7-6 and TRBJ2-7, with 8 nucleotides matching TRBD1. V lost 3 bases, J lost 7 bases, and 5 bases stayed unmatched. CDR3 size: 13 residues. Germline lookup yields CDR1 SGHVS and CDR2 FNYEAQ. The CDR3 nucleotides read TGTGCCAGCAGCTTCGGGACAGGTGGGGAGCAGTACTTC. Its translation: CASSFGTGGEQYF.

The chain recombines TRBV9 with TRBJ1-5; the D is unclear. Germline-derived CDR1 and CDR2 are SGDLS and YYNGEE. The CDR3 length is 13 residues. The V and J ends lost 1 base and 5 bases respectively, with 7 bases between them. The CDR3 coding sequence is TGTGCCAGCAGCGTATTCGGGGATCAGCCCCAGCATTTT. It specifies CASSVFGDQPQHF.

The genes are TRBV6-5 and TRBJ2-3; D possibly corresponds to TRBD2 (5 bases). This CDR3 is built from 13 residues. Per the germline V gene, CDR1 is MNHEY and CDR2 is SVGAGI. V lost 2 bases and J 14 bases, leaving 17 bases between the germline ends. This CDR3 reads CASSYIEGLGLYF. The CDR3 region has the DNA TGTGCCAGCAGTTACATCGAGGGTCTTGGGCTGTATTTT.

This clone turned up a few times. The J gene is TRBJ2-2, the V gene TRBV5-5; 9 positions agree with TRBD2. J lost 5 bases, V lost 7 bases, and 24 bases had no gene match. Germline CDR1 and CDR2: SGHKS and YYEKEE (reference sequence). The CDR3 runs to 20 residues. The CDR3 spells CASDKIEGLAGNTGTGELFF. CDR3 DNA: TGTGCCAGCGATAAAATCGAGGGGCTAGCGGGGAATACTGGTACCGGGGAGCTGTTTTTT.

J is TRBJ2-1 and V is TRBV5-4; D is perhaps TRBD1 (5 bases). The CDR3 has 15 residues. The V gene lost 4 bases and the J gene lost 9 bases, with 20 bases spanning the gap. Germline V gene data show CDR1 as SGHNT and CDR2 as YYREEE (reference sequence). Here the CDR3 reads CASSLELQARGEQFF. In nucleotides, the CDR3 is TGTGCCAGCAGCCTTGAGCTACAGGCTAGAGGTGAGCAGTTCTTC.

V and J are TRBV7-2 and TRBJ2-5; 9 bases line up with TRBD2. Germline-derived CDR1 and CDR2 are SGHTA and FQGNSA. Germline trimming cut 8 bases from V and 4 bases from J; bases unmatched to any gene: 14. The CDR3 is 16 residues long. The CDR3: CASLAVGGGARETQYF. Written as DNA, the CDR3 is TGTGCCAGCTTAGCCGTAGGCGGGGGGGCCCGAGAGACCCAGTACTTC.

V is TRBV2 and J is TRBJ1-2; weak D call: TRBD1 (5 bases). The CDR3 runs to 15 residues. From germline, CDR1 is SNHLY and CDR2 FYNNEI. The V end lost 5 bases, the J end lost 5 bases, and 18 bases lay between the germline ends. This chain's CDR3 is CASSLVGTGLYGYTF. In nucleotides, the CDR3 is TGTGCCAGCAGTTTGGTCGGTACAGGATTATATGGCTACACCTTC.

The chain is built from TRBV15 and TRBJ1-2; possibly TRBD1 for D (6 bases). CDR3 size: 15 residues. Trimming shortened V by 5 bases and J by 2 bases, and 15 bases separated the two germline ends. CDR1 is LNHNV and CDR2 is YYDKDF in the germline V gene (reference sequence). The chain's CDR3 is CATSYPDSENYGYTF. DNA of the CDR3: TGTGCCACCAGCTACCCGGACAGCGAAAACTATGGCTACACCTTC.

The chain has TRBV19 and TRBJ1-2, with 9 bases aligning to TRBD1. CDR3 size: 13 residues. Germline V CDR1 and CDR2: LNHDA, SQIVND (reference sequence). The V and J ends lost 9 bases and 8 bases, in that order; junction bases with no gene match: 10. This chain's CDR3 is CARKLQGAAGYTF. In nucleotides, the CDR3 is TGTGCCAGGAAGCTACAGGGGGCGGCCGGCTACACCTTC.

This rearrangement joins TRBV6-5 to TRBJ2-3; 9 bases map to TRBD2. The CDR3 is made up of 15 amino acids. Germline CDR1 and CDR2: MNHEY and SVGAGI. V shed 6 bases, J shed 0 bases, and the junction held 4 bases outside the gene matches. CDR3 amino acids: CASRGLAPSTDTQYF. The CDR3 region has the DNA TGTGCCAGCAGGGGACTAGCACCTAGCACAGATACGCAGTATTTT.

The CDR3: CASSKEAQPQHF. For the CDR3, the DNA is TGTGCCAGCAGCAAAGAGGCCCAGCCCCAGCATTTT. The rearrangement joins TRBV21-1 to TRBJ1-5. TRBV21-1 is noted as a pseudogene. The CDR3 is made up of 12 amino acids.

This clone occurred once. The CDR3 spells CASSLVNTGELFF. CDR3 DNA: TGTGCCAGCAGCTTGGTAAACACCGGGGAGCTGTTTTTT. The gene calls are TRBV5-6 and TRBJ2-2; D is undetermined. Germline V gives CDR1 SGHDT, CDR2 YYEEEE. The CDR3 totals 13 residues. Trimming took off 0 bases at V and 2 bases at J, with 2 bases between the two ends.

The chain recombines TRBV7-2 with TRBJ1-2; 8 bases fit TRBD1. Germline V CDR1 and CDR2: SGHTA, FQGNSA. Germline trimming cut 5 bases from V and 3 bases from J; bases unmatched to any gene: 8. This CDR3 contains 15 residues. CDR3 region: CASSPPDREDYGYTF. The CDR3 coding sequence is TGTGCCAGCAGCCCCCCGGACAGGGAAGACTATGGCTACACCTTC. Complete variable domain (other parts from reference TRBV7-2 and TRBJ1-2): GAGVSQSPSNKVTEKGKDVELRCDPISGHTALYWYRQSLGQGLEFLIYFQGNSAPDKSGLPSDRFSAERTGGSVSTLTIQRTQQEDSAVYLCASSPPDREDYGYTFGSGTRLTVV.

The chain is built from TRBV12-5 and TRBJ2-4; unclear D gene. Germline lookup yields CDR1 LGHNT and CDR2 FRNRAP. V dropped 0 bases and J dropped 0 bases, with 12 bases sitting between them. This CDR3 comprises 17 residues. This chain's CDR3 is CASGLVPGNIAKNIQYF. In DNA, the CDR3 is TGTGCTAGTGGTTTGGTACCGGGCAACATAGCCAAAAACATTCAGTACTTC.

The chain combines TRBV6-2 or TRBV6-3 with TRBJ2-1; a possible D gene is TRBD2 (7 bases). Trimming left V 6 bases short and J 5 bases short, with 17 bases between. The CDR3 sequence is 15 residues long. CDR1 is MNHEY and CDR2 is SVGEGT in the germline V gene. This chain's CDR3 is CASRPTGGRHNEQFF. Here the CDR3 DNA reads TGTGCCAGCAGACCTACCGGGGGGCGCCACAATGAGCAGTTCTTC.

J is TRBJ2-7 and V is TRBV29-1; either TRBD1 or TRBD2 may fit D (5 bases each). Germline lookup yields CDR1 SQVTM and CDR2 ANQGSEA. Trimming left V 2 bases short and J 2 bases short, with 13 bases between. The CDR3 loop spans 14 amino acids. The CDR3: CSVERGEGPYEQYF. In DNA, the CDR3 is TGCAGCGTTGAAAGGGGTGAGGGGCCCTACGAGCAGTACTTC.

This chain uses TRBV30 with TRBJ1-5; no clear D gene. Germline CDR1 is GTSNPN and CDR2 is SVGIG (reference sequence). V dropped 2 bases and J dropped 1 base, with 9 bases sitting between them. There are 14 residues in the CDR3. Here the CDR3 reads CAWSTLGSNQPQHF. CDR3 DNA sequence: TGTGCCTGGAGTACCCTCGGGAGCAATCAGCCCCAGCATTTT. Using reference TRBV30 and TRBJ1-5 for the parts outside the CDR3, the full variable domain is SQTIHQWPATLVQPVGSPLSLECTVEGTSNPNLYWYRQAAGRGLQLLFYSVGIGQISSEVPQNLSASRPQDRQFILSSKKLLLSDSGFYLCAWSTLGSNQPQHFGDGTRLSIL.

CDR3 DNA sequence: TGTGCCAGCAGCACCGGGCAGGGCAATCAGCCCCAGCATTTT. This codes for CASSTGQGNQPQHF. This sequence joins TRBV13 and TRBJ1-5; D unresolved. V was shortened by 5 bases and J by 2 bases, with 10 bases between the two germline ends. Germline CDR1 PRHDT, CDR2 FYEKMQ (reference sequence). The CDR3 is 14 amino acids.

The rearrangement links TRBV7-9 to TRBJ1-4, with D maybe TRBD1 (5 bases). Germline V gene lookup returns CDR1 SEHNR and CDR2 FQNEAQ (reference sequence). V lost 8 bases to trimming and J lost 0 bases, with 10 bases between them. The CDR3 runs 14 residues. Here the CDR3 DNA reads TGTGCCAGCCGCGAGGACACAACTAATGAAAAACTGTTTTTT. This translates into CASREDTTNEKLFF.

This rearrangement joins TRBV4-2 to TRBJ2-7; perhaps TRBD1 as D (5 bases). Germline V gene sequence: CDR1 LGHNA, CDR2 YNFKEQ. The ends were cut back, 2 bases at V and 3 bases at J, with 5 bases in the middle. The CDR3 length is 12 residues. The CDR3 is CASSQQGYEQYF. Here the CDR3 DNA reads TGTGCCAGCAGCCAACAGGGCTACGAGCAGTACTTC.

J is TRBJ2-2 and V is TRBV19; D possibly matches TRBD1 or TRBD2 (5 bases each). The CDR3 length is 14 residues. Trimming left V 9 bases short and J 0 bases short, with 11 bases between. Looked up from germline, CDR1 is LNHDA and CDR2 is SQIVND (reference sequence). The CDR3 DNA sequence: TGTGCCAGCCGGGACGTAGCGAACACCGGGGAGCTGTTTTTT. Translation: CASRDVANTGELFF.

The gene calls are TRBV3-1 (or the pseudogene TRBV3-2) and TRBJ1-2; D unresolved. V was pared by 1 base and J by 8 bases, with 14 bases between. The CDR3 extends over 14 amino acids. Germline V lookup: CDR1 LGHDT, CDR2 YNNKEL (reference sequence). CDR3 residues: CASSQGTLPIGYTF. The CDR3, as DNA: TGTGCCAGCAGCCAAGGCACCCTTCCTATCGGCTACACCTTC.

The chain couples TRBV29-1 to TRBJ2-7; perhaps TRBD1 as D (5 bases). The CDR3 spans 12 residues. Trimming took off 5 bases at V and 2 bases at J, with 10 bases between the two ends. Germline CDR1 reads SQVTM; CDR2 reads ANQGSEA. CDR3 nucleotide sequence: TGCAGCGTTAGGTTACAGGCCTACGAGCAGTACTTC. Translation: CSVRLQAYEQYF.

The chain couples TRBV10-3 to TRBJ1-6; D gene uncertain. V lost 10 bases and J lost 6, with 16 bases in between. CDR3 size: 14 residues. Germline CDR1 and CDR2: ENHRY and SYGVKD. CDR3 bases: TGTGCCACCCGTCCAGAAGTGAGTAATTCACCCCTCCACTTT. Its protein product is CATRPEVSNSPLHF.

V gene TRBV30 combines with J gene TRBJ2-7; TRBD2 matches 8 bases. The CDR3 is made up of 13 amino acids. J was trimmed by 4 bases and V by 2 bases; bases with no gene match: 4. Per the germline V gene, CDR1 is GTSNPN and CDR2 is SVGIG (reference sequence). The CDR3 nucleotides are TGTGCCTGGAGTCGAACTAGCGGTTACGAGCAGTACTTC. This codes for CAWSRTSGYEQYF.

The chain employs TRBV5-4 and TRBJ2-1; TRBD1 might be the D (5 bases). The germline V gene encodes CDR1 SGHNT and CDR2 YYREEE (reference sequence). The CDR3 totals 15 residues. Trimming cost V 1 base and J 0 bases, with 8 bases left between them. The CDR3 sequence: CASSLTGDSYNEQFF. In DNA form, the CDR3 reads TGTGCCAGCAGCTTGACAGGAGACTCCTACAATGAGCAGTTCTTC.